The clone carrying this TCR beta chain has a count of ten or more. The antigen remains undetermined. TCRdb itself ran the 5' RACE reads through MiXCR, one entry per CDR3 protein. Seen here are about 31,000 distinct CDR3 sequences, 4.5% to 7% observed once, and the top ten hold roughly 6.5%. The data belong to a study of early T cells in non-severe SARS-CoV-2 infection. Study results and caveats: VDJdb matching favored anti-spike CD8 responses, missing private and CD4 specificities.

The CDR3 has 15 residues. CDR1 and CDR2 (germline): DFQATT, SNEGSKA (reference sequence). V was trimmed by 1 base and J by 4 bases, leaving 11 bases between them. This TCR was sampled from an adult who was a healthcare worker with PCR-confirmed SARS-CoV-2 infection or an uninfected control (not recorded which). The genes are TRBV20-1 and TRBJ2-6; D may be TRBD1 or TRBD2 (5 bases each). Sequencing was done on a sample of whole blood. For the CDR3, the DNA is TGCAGTGCTAGAGTGGGGACCTCCGGGGCCAACGTCCTGACTTTC. Amino acid sequence: CSARVGTSGANVLTF.